This T cell receptor (beta chain) stems from a study of Graves' ophthalmopathy and Graves' hyperthyroidism. Background on the study: At the time of initial diagnosis and before any treatment, peripheral blood was collected.

Among the exclusions were patients with other autoimmune diseases, uncontrolled infections, pregnancy or lactation. The sample holds many counts of this clonotype. Amplified material comprised TCR beta CDR3 regions derived from RNA transcripts. First-round RT-PCR relied on HTBI primers, and a second-round multiplex PCR came next. MiXCR was run by TCRdb on the multiplex PCR reads, yielding one entry per CDR3 protein. Of 200,000 to 250,000 distinct CDR3 sequences listed, about a fifth are singletons. Germline V gene lookup returns CDR1 KGHDR and CDR2 SFDVKD. The CDR3 runs to 14 residues. V was trimmed by 9 bases and J by 3 bases, leaving 14 bases between them.

Sample: peripheral blood. This clonotype originated in a woman between 50 and 59 years old with Graves' ophthalmopathy. V gene TRBV24-1 combines with J gene TRBJ2-1; a possible D gene is TRBD2 (6 bases). The CDR3, as DNA: TGTGCCACCTGGTCTAGCGCGGTCTACAATGAGCAGTTCTTC. It specifies CATWSSAVYNEQFF.